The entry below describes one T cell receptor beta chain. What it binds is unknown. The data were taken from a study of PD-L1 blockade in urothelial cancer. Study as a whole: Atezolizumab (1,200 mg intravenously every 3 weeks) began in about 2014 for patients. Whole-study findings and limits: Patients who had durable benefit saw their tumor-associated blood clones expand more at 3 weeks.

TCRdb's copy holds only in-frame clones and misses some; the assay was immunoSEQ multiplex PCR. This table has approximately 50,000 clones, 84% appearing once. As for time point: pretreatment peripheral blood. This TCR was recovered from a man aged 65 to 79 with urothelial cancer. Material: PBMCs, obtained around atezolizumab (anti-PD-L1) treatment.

CDR3 amino acids: CASKWEAGVNNEQFF. In DNA form, the CDR3 reads TGTGCCAGCAAATGGGAAGCGGGAGTCAACAATGAGCAGTTCTTC. The V gene is TRBV6-4, the J gene TRBJ2-1, with 8 positions matching TRBD2. V shed 7 bases and J 5 bases; nucleotides not matched to a gene: 10. From germline, CDR1 is MRHNA and CDR2 SNTAGT. The CDR3 covers 15 residues.